This T cell receptor beta chain appears in the sequencing data of a study of blood T cells in healthy people across ages. Every donor contributed about 10 milliliters of peripheral blood by blood draw. Total RNA was extracted at no less than 5 micrograms per sample. V lost 5 bases to trimming and J lost 9 bases; unmatched junction nucleotides: 11. This CDR3 contains 14 residues. Germline assignment: CDR1 DFQATT and CDR2 SNEGSKA (reference sequence). Sample-barcoded 5' priming and a J-beta primer mix drove a second PCR of roughly 6 to 12 cycles. TCRdb processed the 5' RACE reads anew with MiXCR; each CDR3 protein has one entry. Of 1.5 million to 2 million distinct CDR3 sequences listed, about 30% are singletons.

Source material: blood. The chain links TRBV20-1 to TRBJ2-1, with 9 bases aligning to TRBD2. The sequence was obtained from a woman in her thirties in good health. DNA for the CDR3: TGCAGTGCTGGAGCCAGGACTAGCGATGGTGAGCAGTTCTTC. Amino acids: CSAGARTSDGEQFF.